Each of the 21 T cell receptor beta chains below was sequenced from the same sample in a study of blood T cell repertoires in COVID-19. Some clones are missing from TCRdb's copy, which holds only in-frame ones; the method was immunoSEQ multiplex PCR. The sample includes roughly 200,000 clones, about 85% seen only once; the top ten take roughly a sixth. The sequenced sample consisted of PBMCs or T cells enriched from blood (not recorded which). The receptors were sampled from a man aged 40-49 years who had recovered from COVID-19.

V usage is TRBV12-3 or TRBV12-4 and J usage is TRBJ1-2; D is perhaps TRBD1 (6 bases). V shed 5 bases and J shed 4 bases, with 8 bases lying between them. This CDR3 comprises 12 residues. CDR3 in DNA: TGTGCCAGCAGTCAGGGGTTCTATGGCTACACCTTC. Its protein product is CASSQGFYGYTF.

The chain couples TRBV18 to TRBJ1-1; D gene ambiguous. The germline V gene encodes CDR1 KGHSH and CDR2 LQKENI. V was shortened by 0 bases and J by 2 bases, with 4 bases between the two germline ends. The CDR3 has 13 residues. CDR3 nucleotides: TGTGCCAGCTCACCACCCTTTAACACTGAAGCTTTCTTT. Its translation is CASSPPFNTEAFF.

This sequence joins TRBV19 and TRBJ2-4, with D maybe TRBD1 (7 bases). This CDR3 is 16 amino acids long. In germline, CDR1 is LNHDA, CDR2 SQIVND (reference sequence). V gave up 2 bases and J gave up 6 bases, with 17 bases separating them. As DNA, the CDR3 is TGTGCCAGTAGTATATCCGAGGGGGCGCGGGGAAACATTCAGTACTTC. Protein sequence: CASSISEGARGNIQYF.

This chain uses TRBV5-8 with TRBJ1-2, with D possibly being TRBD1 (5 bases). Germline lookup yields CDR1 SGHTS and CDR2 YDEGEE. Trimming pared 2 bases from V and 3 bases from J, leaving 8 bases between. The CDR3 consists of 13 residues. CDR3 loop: CASSFSGDYGYTF. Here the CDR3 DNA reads TGTGCCAGCAGCTTTTCGGGGGACTATGGCTACACCTTC.

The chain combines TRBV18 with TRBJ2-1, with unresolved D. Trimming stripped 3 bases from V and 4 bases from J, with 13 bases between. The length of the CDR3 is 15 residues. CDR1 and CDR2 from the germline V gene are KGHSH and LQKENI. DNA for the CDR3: TGTGCCAGCTCACCCCTTCTAGGAAGTTACAATGAGCAGTTCTTC. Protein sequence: CASSPLLGSYNEQFF.

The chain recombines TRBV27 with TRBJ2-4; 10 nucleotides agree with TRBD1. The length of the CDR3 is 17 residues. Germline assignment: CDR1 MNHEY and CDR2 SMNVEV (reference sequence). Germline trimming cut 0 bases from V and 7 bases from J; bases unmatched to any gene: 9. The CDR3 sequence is CASSLSTGQGRGNIQYF. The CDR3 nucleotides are TGTGCCAGCAGTTTATCGACGGGACAGGGGAGGGGGAACATTCAGTACTTC.

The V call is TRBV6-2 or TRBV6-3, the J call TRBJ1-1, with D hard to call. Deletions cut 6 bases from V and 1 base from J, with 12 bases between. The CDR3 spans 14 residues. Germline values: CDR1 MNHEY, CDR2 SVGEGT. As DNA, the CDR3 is TGTGCCAGCAGCCACTCGGGGTCGAACACTGAAGCTTTCTTT. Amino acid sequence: CASSHSGSNTEAFF.

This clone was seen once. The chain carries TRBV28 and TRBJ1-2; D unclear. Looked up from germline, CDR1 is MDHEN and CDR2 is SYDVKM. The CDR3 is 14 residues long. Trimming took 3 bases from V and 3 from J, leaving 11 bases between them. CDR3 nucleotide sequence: TGTGCCAGCAGTTTGGTGGGGAGCTACTATGGCTACACCTTC. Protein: CASSLVGSYYGYTF.

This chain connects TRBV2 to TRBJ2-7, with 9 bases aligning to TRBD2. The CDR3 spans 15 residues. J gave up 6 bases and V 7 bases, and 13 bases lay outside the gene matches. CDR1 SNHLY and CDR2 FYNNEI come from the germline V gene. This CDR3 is CASKRTGLASVEQYF. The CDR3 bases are TGTGCCAGCAAACGTACGGGACTAGCATCCGTCGAGCAGTACTTC.

The CDR3: CASSPDRVSGNTIYF. The CDR3 DNA is TGTGCCAGCAGCCCGGACAGGGTCTCCGGAAACACCATATATTTT. The chain links TRBV11-2 to TRBJ1-3, with 8 bases matching TRBD1. The V and J ends lost 5 bases and 4 bases, in that order; junction bases with no gene match: 7. This CDR3 comprises 15 residues. Germline assignment: CDR1 SGHAT and CDR2 FQNNGV.

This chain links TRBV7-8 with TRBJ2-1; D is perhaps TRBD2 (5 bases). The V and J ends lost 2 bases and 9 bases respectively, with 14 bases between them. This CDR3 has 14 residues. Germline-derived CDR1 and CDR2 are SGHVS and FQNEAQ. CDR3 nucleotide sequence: TGTGCCAGCAGCTTAACGGGGTGGTCGGGTGAGCAGTTCTTC. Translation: CASSLTGWSGEQFF.

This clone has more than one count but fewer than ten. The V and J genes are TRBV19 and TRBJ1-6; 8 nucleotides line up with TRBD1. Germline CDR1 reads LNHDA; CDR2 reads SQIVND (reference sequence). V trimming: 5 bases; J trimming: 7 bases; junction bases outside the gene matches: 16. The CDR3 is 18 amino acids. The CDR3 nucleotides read TGTGCCAGTAGTCCCAACCCCCAGGGGGCGCTGGGGAATTCACCCCTCCACTTT. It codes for CASSPNPQGALGNSPLHF.

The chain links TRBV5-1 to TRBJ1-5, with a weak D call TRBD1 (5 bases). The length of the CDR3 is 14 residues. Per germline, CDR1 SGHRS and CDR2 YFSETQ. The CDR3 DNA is TGCGCGCGGGGGATTAGGCCCTCTCGACAGCCCCAGCATTTT. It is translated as CARGIRPSRQPQHF.

The CDR3 nucleotides read TGCGCCAGCAGCTTGGGGGACACCAGAAGCTCCTACGAGCAGTACTTC. It specifies CASSLGDTRSSYEQYF. The chain uses TRBV5-1 and TRBJ2-7; D is perhaps TRBD1 (6 bases). The CDR3 spans 16 residues. The germline CDR1 and CDR2 sequences are SGHRS and YFSETQ. V dropped 0 bases and J dropped 0 bases, with 13 bases sitting between them.

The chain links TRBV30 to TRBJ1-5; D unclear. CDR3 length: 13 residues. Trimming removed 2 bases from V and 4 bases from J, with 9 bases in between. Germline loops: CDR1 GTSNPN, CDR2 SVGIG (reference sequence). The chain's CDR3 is CAWSYRGNQPQHF. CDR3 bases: TGTGCCTGGAGTTATCGGGGTAATCAGCCCCAGCATTTT.

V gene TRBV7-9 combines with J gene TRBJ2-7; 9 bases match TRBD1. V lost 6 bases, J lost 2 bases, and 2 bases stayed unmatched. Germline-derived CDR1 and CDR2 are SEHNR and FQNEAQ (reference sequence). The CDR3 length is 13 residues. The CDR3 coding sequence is TGTGCCAGCAGTGGACAGGGGACCTACGAGCAGTACTTC. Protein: CASSGQGTYEQYF. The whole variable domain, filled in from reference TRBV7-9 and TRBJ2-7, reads DTGVSQNPRHKITKRGQNVTFRCDPISEHNRLYWYRQTLGQGPEFLTYFQNEAQLEKSRLLSDRFSAERPKGSFSTLEIQRTEQGDSAMYLCASSGQGTYEQYFGPGTRLTVT.

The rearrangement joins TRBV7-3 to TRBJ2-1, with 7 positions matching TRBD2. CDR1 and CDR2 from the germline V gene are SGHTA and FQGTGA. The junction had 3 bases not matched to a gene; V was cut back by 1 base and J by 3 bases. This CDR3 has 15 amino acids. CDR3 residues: CASSLNGRSYNEQFF. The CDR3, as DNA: TGTGCCAGCAGCTTAAACGGGAGGAGCTACAATGAGCAGTTCTTC.

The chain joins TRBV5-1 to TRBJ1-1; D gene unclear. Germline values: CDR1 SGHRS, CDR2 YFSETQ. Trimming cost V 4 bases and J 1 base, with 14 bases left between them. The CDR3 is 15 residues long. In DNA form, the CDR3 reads TGCGCCAGCAGCGAAGGCTGGAGGACGAACACTGAAGCTTTCTTT. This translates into CASSEGWRTNTEAFF.

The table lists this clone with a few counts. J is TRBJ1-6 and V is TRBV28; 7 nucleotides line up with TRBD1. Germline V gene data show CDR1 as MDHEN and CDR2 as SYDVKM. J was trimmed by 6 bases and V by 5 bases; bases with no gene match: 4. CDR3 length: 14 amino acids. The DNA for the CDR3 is TGTGCCAGCAGTCCCCGACAGGGTAATTCACCCCTCCACTTT. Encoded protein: CASSPRQGNSPLHF.

CDR3 region: CASNRRLGDEQFF. The DNA of the CDR3 is TGTGCCAGCAATAGGAGACTAGGGGATGAGCAGTTCTTC. The V gene is TRBV6-5, the J gene TRBJ2-1, with TRBD2 as a possible D gene (6 bases). This CDR3 comprises 13 residues. V was cut by 7 bases and J by 8 bases, with 15 bases left in between. Germline CDR1 and CDR2: MNHEY and SVGAGI.

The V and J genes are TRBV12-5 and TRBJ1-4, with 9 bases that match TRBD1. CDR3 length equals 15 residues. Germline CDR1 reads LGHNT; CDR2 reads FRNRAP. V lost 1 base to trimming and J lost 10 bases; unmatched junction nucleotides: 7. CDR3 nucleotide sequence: TGTGCTAGTGGTTTGGACAGGGGGCGAGGGGGAAAACTGTTTTTT. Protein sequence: CASGLDRGRGGKLFF.